This entry describes one T cell receptor beta chain. In the authors' workflow: The authors estimated nucleated cell counts from reference gene primer amplification. The table came from immunoSEQ multiplex PCR; TCRdb's copy has only in-frame clones and leaves some out. Clone size and V and J calls were adopted from that table, with D and trimming inferred from the DNA. The sample lists about 230,000 clones, 75% to 90% seen once, with 27% in the top ten. These data belong to a study of blood T cell repertoires in COVID-19. The overall study: T cells, B-cell-depleted T cells, or PBMCs provided the cDNA or gDNA that served as material.

The sample taken for sequencing was peripheral blood. The TCR originated in a man aged 35-49 years with acute or convalescent COVID-19.

CDR3 region: CASSSSGQVNYGYTF. CDR3 nucleotides: TGTGCCAGCAGCTCGTCGGGACAGGTGAACTATGGCTACACCTTC. The chain joins TRBV9 to TRBJ1-2, with 8 positions matching TRBD1. The CDR3 loop spans 15 amino acids. V was pared by 4 bases and J by 2 bases, with 7 bases of the junction left unmatched. Per the germline V gene, CDR1 is SGDLS and CDR2 is YYNGEE.